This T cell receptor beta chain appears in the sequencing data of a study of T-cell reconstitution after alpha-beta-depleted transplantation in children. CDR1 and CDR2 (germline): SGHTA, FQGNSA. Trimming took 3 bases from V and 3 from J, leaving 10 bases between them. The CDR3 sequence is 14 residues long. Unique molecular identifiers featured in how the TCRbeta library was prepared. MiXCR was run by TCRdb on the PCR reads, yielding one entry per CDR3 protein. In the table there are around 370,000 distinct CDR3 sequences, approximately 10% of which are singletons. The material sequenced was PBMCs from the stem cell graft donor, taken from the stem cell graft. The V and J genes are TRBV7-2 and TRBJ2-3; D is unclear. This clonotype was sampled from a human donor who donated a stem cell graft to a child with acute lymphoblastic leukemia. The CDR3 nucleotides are TGTGCCAGCAGCTTGAACCCCAATACAGATACGCAGTATTTT. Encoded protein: CASSLNPNTDTQYF.